This T cell receptor beta chain comes out of a study of T cell repertoires in cytomegalovirus infection (dated by TCRdb to the late 2010s). Background for the entire study: The HLA type of each donor mattered for the analysis, because public TCR beta signatures pointed to carriage of CMV infection along with the matching HLA type. What the study reported, not specific to this receptor: The ex vivo response was dominated by HLA-C-restricted CMV-specific TCR beta clonotypes, which also provided the single most frequent clonotype in two of eight donors. Cumulative frequency of public TCR beta family members discriminated carriers of CMV infection plus the relevant HLA type in this cohort and an independent approximately 400-donor cohort.

This clonotype came up many times. Which antigen it targets is not known. Qualities for individual bases were not recorded, and no much larger clone is one base off. Sequencing was carried out with an Illumina HiSeq 1500. TCRdb took the public reads, trimmed them with fastp at Q25, ran MiXCR for clone calling and kept in-frame beta chains. Each CDR3 protein appears once, grouped with its most common genes and DNA. This sample is represented by about 230,000 distinct CDR3 sequences; over 20% of them were singletons. Of the sample, about 18% is held by the ten largest clones. The specimen sequenced was CD8+ T cells from PBMCs. The source of this sequence is a human donor in good health (CMV status not recorded). Some clones in this sample may be carry-over from other donors' samples.

The CDR3 protein sequence reads: CASSPGQGRLSYEQYF. Here is the DNA: TGTGCCAGCAGCCCCGGACAGGGCCGACTCTCCTACGAGCAGTACTTC. The rearrangement combines TRBV7-6 with TRBJ2-7, and 8 junction bases match TRBD1. The CDR3 numbers 16 residues from cysteine through phenylalanine. Just CDR3 DNA is preserved here, 48 bases in frame from base 1. Relative to germline, V is missing 5 bases and J is missing 0 bases, with 9 bases of the junction outside any gene match. Looking up the germline V gene yields CDR1 SGHVS and CDR2 FNYEAQ.